A single T cell receptor (beta chain) is shown here with its context. These data originate in a study of blood T cell repertoires in COVID-19. Study-level background: The samples span acute and convalescent COVID-19 from the United States, Italy and Spain. From T cells, B-cell-depleted T cells, or PBMCs came the material, which was cDNA or gDNA.

Germline values: CDR1 MNHEY, CDR2 SVGAGI. V was clipped by 6 bases and J by 7 bases; unmatched bases: 5. The CDR3 runs to 14 residues. The authors' processing: Amplifying reference gene primers gave estimates of nucleated cell counts. Profiled with immunoSEQ multiplex PCR; TCRdb holds only in-frame clones, not every one. V and J calls and clone size are given by that table; D and trimming were obtained from the DNA. The sample lists 70,000 or so clones, around 86% occurring once. This TCR was sampled from a woman of 80 years or more with active or convalescent COVID-19. The specimen was peripheral blood. J is TRBJ1-6 and V is TRBV6-5, with TRBD1 matching 8 bases. For the CDR3, the DNA is TGTGCCAGCAGCCGGACAGGGCCAAATTCACCCCTCCACTTT. Its protein is CASSRTGPNSPLHF.